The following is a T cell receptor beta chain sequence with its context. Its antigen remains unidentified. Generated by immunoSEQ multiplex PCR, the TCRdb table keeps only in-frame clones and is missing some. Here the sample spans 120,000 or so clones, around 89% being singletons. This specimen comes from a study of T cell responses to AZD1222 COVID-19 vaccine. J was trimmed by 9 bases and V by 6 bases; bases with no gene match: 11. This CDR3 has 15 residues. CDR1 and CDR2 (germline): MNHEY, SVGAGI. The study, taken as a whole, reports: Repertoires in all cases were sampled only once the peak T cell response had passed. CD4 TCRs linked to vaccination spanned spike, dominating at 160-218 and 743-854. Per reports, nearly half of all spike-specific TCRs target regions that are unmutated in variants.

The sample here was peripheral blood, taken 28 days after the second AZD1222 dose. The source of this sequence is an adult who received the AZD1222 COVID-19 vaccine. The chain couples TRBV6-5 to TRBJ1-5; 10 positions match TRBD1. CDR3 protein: CASSIGQGEVWPQHF. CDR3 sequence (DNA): TGTGCCAGCAGCATCGGACAGGGGGAGGTTTGGCCCCAGCATTTT.